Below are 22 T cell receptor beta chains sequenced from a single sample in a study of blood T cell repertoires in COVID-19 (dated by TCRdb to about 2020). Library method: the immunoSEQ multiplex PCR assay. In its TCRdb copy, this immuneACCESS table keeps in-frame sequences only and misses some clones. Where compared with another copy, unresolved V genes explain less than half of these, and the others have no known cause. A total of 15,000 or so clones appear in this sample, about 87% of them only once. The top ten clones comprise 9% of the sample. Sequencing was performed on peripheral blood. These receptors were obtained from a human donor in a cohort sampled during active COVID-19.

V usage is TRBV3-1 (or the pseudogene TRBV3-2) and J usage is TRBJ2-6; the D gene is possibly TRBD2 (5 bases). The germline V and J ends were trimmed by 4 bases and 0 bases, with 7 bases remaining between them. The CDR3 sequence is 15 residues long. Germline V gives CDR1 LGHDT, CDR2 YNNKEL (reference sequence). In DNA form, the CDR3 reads TGTGCCAGCAGCCCCGGGGTCTCTGGGGCCAACGTCCTGACTTTC. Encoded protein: CASSPGVSGANVLTF.

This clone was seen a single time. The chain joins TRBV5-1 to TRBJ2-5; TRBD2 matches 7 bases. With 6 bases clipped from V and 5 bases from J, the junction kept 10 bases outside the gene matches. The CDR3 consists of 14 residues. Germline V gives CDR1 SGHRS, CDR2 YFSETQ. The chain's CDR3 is CASNFGGGDETQYF. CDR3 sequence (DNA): TGCGCCAGCAATTTTGGGGGAGGGGATGAGACCCAGTACTTC.

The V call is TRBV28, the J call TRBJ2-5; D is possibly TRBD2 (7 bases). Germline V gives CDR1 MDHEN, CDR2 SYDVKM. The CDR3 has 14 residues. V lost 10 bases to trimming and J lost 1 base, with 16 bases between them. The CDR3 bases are TGTGCCATTAAATCAAGGGGGGGCCAAGAGACCCAGTACTTC. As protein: CAIKSRGGQETQYF. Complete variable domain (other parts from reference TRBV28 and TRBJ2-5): DVKVTQSSRYLVKRTGEKVFLECVQDMDHENMFWYRQDPGLGLRLIYFSYDVKMKEKGDIPEGYSVSREKKERFSLILESASTNQTSMYLCAIKSRGGQETQYFGPGTRLLVL.

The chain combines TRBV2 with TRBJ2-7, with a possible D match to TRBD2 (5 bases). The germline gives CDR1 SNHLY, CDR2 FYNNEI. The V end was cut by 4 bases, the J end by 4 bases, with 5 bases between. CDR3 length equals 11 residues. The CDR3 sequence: CASSGGYEQYF. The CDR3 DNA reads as TGTGCCAGCAGTGGCGGGTACGAGCAGTACTTC.

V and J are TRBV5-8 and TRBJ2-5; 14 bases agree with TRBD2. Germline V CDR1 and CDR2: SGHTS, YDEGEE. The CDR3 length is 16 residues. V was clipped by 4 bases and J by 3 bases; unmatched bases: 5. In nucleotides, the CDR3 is TGTGCCAGCAGCACCAAGGGACTAGCGGGAGAAGAGACCCAGTACTTC. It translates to CASSTKGLAGEETQYF. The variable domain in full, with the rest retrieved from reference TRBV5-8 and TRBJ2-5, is EAGVTQSPTHLIKTRGQQATLRCSPISGHTSVYWYQQALGLGLQFLLWYDEGEERNRGNFPPRFSGRQFPNYSSELNVNALELEDSALYLCASSTKGLAGEETQYFGPGTRLLVL.

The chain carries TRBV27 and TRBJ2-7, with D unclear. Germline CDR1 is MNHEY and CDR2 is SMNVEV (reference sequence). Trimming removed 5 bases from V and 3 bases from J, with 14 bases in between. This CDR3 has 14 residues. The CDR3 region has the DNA TGTGCCAGCAGTCCGTCCGGGTCGTACTACGAGCAGTACTTC. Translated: CASSPSGSYYEQYF.

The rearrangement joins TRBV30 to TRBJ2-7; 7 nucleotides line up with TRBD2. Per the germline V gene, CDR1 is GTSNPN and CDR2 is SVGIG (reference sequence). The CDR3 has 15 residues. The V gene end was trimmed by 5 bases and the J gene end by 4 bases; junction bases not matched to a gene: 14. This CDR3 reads CAWALGGGMHYEQYF. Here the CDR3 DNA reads TGTGCCTGGGCCCTTGGGGGAGGGATGCATTACGAGCAGTACTTC. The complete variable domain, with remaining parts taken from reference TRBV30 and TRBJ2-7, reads SQTIHQWPATLVQPVGSPLSLECTVEGTSNPNLYWYRQAAGRGLQLLFYSVGIGQISSEVPQNLSASRPQDRQFILSSKKLLLSDSGFYLCAWALGGGMHYEQYFGPGTRLTVT.

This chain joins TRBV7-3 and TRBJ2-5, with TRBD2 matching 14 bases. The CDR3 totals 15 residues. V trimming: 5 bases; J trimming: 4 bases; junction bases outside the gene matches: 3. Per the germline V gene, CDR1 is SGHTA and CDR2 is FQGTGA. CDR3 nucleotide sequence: TGTGCCAGCAGCCCGGGGACTAGCGGGAGAGAGACCCAGTACTTC. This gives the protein CASSPGTSGRETQYF. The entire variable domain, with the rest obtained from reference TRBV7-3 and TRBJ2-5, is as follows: GAGVSQTPSNKVTEKGKYVELRCDPISGHTALYWYRQSLGQGPEFLIYFQGTGAADDSGLPNDRFFAVRPEGSVSTLKIQRTERGDSAVYLCASSPGTSGRETQYFGPGTRLLVL.

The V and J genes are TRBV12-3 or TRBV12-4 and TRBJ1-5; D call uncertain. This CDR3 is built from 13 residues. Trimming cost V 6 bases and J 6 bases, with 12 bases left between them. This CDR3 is CASRPHGSQPQHF. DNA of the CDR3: TGTGCCAGCAGACCCCATGGTAGTCAGCCCCAGCATTTT.

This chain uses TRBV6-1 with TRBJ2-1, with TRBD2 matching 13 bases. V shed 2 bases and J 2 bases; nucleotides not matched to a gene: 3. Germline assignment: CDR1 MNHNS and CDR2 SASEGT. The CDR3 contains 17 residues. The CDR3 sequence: CASSELLAGGPYNEQFF. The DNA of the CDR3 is TGTGCCAGCAGTGAATTACTAGCGGGAGGGCCCTACAATGAGCAGTTCTTC.

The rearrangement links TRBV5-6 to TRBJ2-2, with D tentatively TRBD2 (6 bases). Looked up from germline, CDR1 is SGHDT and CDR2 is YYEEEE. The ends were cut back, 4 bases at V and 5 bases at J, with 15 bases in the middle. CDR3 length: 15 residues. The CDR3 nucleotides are TGTGCCAGCAGCCTGGGACTCACCCAGACCGGGGAGCTGTTTTTT. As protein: CASSLGLTQTGELFF.

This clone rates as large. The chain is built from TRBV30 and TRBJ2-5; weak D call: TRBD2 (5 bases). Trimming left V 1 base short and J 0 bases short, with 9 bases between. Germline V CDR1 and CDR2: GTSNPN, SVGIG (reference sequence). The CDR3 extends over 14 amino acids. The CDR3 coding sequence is TGTGCCTGGAGTGGCGACTACCACCAAGAGACCCAGTACTTC. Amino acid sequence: CAWSGDYHQETQYF. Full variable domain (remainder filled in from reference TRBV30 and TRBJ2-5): SQTIHQWPATLVQPVGSPLSLECTVEGTSNPNLYWYRQAAGRGLQLLFYSVGIGQISSEVPQNLSASRPQDRQFILSSKKLLLSDSGFYLCAWSGDYHQETQYFGPGTRLLVL.

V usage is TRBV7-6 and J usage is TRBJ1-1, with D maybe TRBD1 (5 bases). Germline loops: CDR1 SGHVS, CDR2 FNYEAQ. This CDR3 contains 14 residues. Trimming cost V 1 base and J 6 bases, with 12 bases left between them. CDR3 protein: CASSLGQLRAEAFF. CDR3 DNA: TGTGCCAGCAGCTTAGGACAGCTAAGGGCTGAAGCTTTCTTT.

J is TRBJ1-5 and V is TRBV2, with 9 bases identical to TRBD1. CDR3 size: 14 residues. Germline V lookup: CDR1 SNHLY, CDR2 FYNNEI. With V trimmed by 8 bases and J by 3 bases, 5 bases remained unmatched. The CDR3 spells CASGGQGNNQPQHF. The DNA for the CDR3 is TGTGCCAGCGGGGGACAGGGAAACAATCAGCCCCAGCATTTT.

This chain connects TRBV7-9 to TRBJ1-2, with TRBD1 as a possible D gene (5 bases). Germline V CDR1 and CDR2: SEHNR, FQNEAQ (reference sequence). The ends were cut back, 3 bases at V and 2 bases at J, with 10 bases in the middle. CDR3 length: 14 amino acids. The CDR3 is CASSLQGGNYGYTF. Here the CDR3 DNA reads TGTGCCAGCAGCTTGCAGGGTGGAAACTATGGCTACACCTTC.

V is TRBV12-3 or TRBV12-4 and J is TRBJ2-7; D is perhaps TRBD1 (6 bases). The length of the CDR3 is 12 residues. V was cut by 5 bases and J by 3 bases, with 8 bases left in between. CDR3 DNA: TGTGCCAGCAGTCCGACAGGCTACGAGCAGTACTTC. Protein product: CASSPTGYEQYF.

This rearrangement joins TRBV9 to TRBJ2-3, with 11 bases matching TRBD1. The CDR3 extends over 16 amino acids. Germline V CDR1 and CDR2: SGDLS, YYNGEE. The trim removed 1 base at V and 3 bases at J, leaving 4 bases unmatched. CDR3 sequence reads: CASSVSGQGGTDTQYF. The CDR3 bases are TGTGCCAGCAGCGTATCGGGACAGGGGGGTACAGATACGCAGTATTTT. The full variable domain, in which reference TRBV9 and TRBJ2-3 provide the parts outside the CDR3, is DSGVTQTPKHLITATGQRVTLRCSPRSGDLSVYWYQQSLDQGLQFLIQYYNGEERAKGNILERFSAQQFPDLHSELNLSSLELGDSALYFCASSVSGQGGTDTQYFGPGTRLTVL.

CDR3 sequence reads: CASSYSPGGVYEQYF. The DNA for the CDR3 is TGTGCCAGCAGTTACTCCCCAGGAGGGGTTTACGAGCAGTACTTC. The V gene is TRBV6-5, the J gene TRBJ2-7; TRBD2 is a possible D gene (6 bases). V gave up 0 bases and J gave up 4 bases, with 13 bases separating them. This CDR3 has 15 amino acids. The germline V gene encodes CDR1 MNHEY and CDR2 SVGAGI.

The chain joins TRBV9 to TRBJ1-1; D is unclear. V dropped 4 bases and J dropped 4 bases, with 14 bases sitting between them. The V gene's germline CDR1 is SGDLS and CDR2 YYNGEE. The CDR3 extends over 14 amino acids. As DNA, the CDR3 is TGTGCCAGCAGCCCCCTAGATTTCACCACTGAAGCTTTCTTT. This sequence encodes CASSPLDFTTEAFF.

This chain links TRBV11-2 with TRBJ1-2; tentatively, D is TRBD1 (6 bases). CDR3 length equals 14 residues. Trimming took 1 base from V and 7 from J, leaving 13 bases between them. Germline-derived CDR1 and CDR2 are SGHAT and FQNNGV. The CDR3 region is CASSLGHRVPGYTF. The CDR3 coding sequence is TGTGCCAGCAGCTTAGGTCACAGGGTTCCTGGCTACACCTTC.

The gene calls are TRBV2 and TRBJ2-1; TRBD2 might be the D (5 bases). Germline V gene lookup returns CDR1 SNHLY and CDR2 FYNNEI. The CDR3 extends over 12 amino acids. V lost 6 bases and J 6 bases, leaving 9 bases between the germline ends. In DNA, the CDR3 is TGTGCCAGCAGCGGACTGTCCAATGAGCAGTTCTTC. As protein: CASSGLSNEQFF. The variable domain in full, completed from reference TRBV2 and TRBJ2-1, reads EPEVTQTPSHQVTQMGQEVILRCVPISNHLYFYWYRQILGQKVEFLVSFYNNEISEKSEIFDDQFSVERPDGSNFTLKIRSTKLEDSAMYFCASSGLSNEQFFGPGTRLTVL.

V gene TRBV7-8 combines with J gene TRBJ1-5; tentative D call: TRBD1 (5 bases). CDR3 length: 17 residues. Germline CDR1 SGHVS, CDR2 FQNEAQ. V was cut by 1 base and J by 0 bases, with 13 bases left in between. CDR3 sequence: CASSLGPGGYSNQPQHF. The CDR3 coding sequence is TGTGCCAGCAGCTTAGGTCCCGGGGGGTATAGCAATCAGCCCCAGCATTTT.